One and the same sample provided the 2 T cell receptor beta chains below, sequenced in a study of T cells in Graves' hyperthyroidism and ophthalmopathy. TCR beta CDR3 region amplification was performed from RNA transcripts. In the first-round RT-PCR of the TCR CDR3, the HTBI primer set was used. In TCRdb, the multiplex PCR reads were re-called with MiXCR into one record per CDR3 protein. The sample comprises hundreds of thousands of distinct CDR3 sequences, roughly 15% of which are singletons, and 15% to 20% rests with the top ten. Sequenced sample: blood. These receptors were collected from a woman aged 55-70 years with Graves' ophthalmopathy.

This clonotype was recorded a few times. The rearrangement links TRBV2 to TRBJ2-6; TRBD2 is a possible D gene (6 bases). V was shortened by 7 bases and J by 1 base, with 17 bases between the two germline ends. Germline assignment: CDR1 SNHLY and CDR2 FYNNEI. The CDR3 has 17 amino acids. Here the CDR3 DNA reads TGTGCCAGCAACCCCGCGGAGGGGAGGTCTGGGGCCAACGTCCTGACTTTC. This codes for CASNPAEGRSGANVLTF. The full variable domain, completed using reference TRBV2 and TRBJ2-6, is EPEVTQTPSHQVTQMGQEVILRCVPISNHLYFYWYRQILGQKVEFLVSFYNNEISEKSEIFDDQFSVERPDGSNFTLKIRSTKLEDSAMYFCASNPAEGRSGANVLTFGAGSRLTVL.

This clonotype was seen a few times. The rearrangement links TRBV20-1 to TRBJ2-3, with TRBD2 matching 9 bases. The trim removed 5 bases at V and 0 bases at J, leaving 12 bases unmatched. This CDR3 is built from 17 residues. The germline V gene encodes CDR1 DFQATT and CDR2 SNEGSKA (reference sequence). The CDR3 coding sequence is TGCAGTGCTTCTACCGGACTAGCGCTCGCCAGCACAGATACGCAGTATTTT. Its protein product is CSASTGLALASTDTQYF.